These 9 T cell receptor beta chains were sequenced from one sample in a study of blood T cell repertoires in COVID-19. Clones were sequenced by immunoSEQ multiplex PCR, and TCRdb holds only the in-frame ones, with some missing. Here the sample spans about 200,000 clones, about 85% being singletons. Sequencing used peripheral blood. The receptors originated from a man aged 60 to 69 with active or convalescent COVID-19.

There are a few counts of this clone. The gene calls are TRBV29-1 and TRBJ1-1, with D possibly TRBD1 on 5 matching bases. CDR1 and CDR2 from the germline V gene are SQVTM and ANQGSEA. This CDR3 is 13 amino acids long. Trimming took 6 bases from V and 4 from J, leaving 15 bases between them. In DNA, the CDR3 is TGCAGCGTCCAGGTAGGGGTCGCCACTGAAGCTTTCTTT. Translation gives CSVQVGVATEAFF.

V and J are TRBV27 and TRBJ1-1, with D unclear. V was trimmed by 6 bases and J by 1 base, leaving 12 bases between them. The CDR3 has 14 residues. Germline CDR1 and CDR2: MNHEY and SMNVEV (reference sequence). The CDR3 loop is CASSPRGRNTEAFF. CDR3 DNA sequence: TGTGCCAGCAGCCCACGAGGGAGGAACACTGAAGCTTTCTTT.

The gene calls are TRBV29-1 and TRBJ1-1; TRBD1 matches at 8 bases. With 5 bases clipped from V and 5 bases from J, the junction kept 19 bases outside the gene matches. Germline V gene sequence: CDR1 SQVTM, CDR2 ANQGSEA. The length of the CDR3 is 17 residues. CDR3 sequence: CSVHWKGQGAFGTEAFF. CDR3 in DNA: TGCAGCGTTCACTGGAAAGGGCAGGGGGCTTTCGGGACTGAAGCTTTCTTT.

The gene calls are TRBV15 and TRBJ2-5; TRBD1 aligns across 9 bases. With V trimmed by 0 bases and J by 2 bases, 4 bases remained unmatched. Germline CDR1 LNHNV, CDR2 YYDKDF (reference sequence). The CDR3 contains 16 residues. The CDR3 coding sequence is TGTGCCACCAGCAGAGAGAGGACAGGGGTTCAAGAGACCCAGTACTTC. Translated: CATSRERTGVQETQYF.

This sequence joins TRBV24-1 and TRBJ1-6, with unresolved D. The CDR3 consists of 15 residues. The germline V and J ends were trimmed by 9 bases and 8 bases, with 19 bases remaining between them. Germline values: CDR1 KGHDR, CDR2 SFDVKD. The CDR3, as DNA: TGTGCCACCTTTCAGCGGGGTGGTAGAGATTCACCCCTCCACTTT. Protein sequence: CATFQRGGRDSPLHF.

The chain has TRBV23-1 and TRBJ1-2; 8 bases match TRBD1. TRBV23-1 is an ORF for which the function is uncertain. This CDR3 spans 16 amino acids. Trimming cost V 1 base and J 4 bases; bases outside gene matches: 8. Written as DNA, the CDR3 is TGCGCCAGCAGTCAATTCGCCAGGGGGCGTGGCTATGGCTACACCTTC. It is translated as CASSQFARGRGYGYTF.

The V call is TRBV19, the J call TRBJ2-6; no clear D gene. Germline-derived CDR1 and CDR2 are LNHDA and SQIVND (reference sequence). This CDR3 region has 14 residues. The ends were cut back, 5 bases at V and 0 bases at J, with 5 bases in the middle. The CDR3 reads CASSGSSGANVLTF. Here the CDR3 DNA reads TGTGCCAGTAGTGGCAGCTCTGGGGCCAACGTCCTGACTTTC.

The V gene is TRBV3-1 (or the pseudogene TRBV3-2), the J gene TRBJ2-3; D might be TRBD2 (5 bases). The CDR3 contains 17 residues. CDR1 is LGHDT and CDR2 is YNNKEL in the germline V gene (reference sequence). Trimming left V 1 base short and J 0 bases short, with 14 bases between. For the CDR3, the DNA is TGTGCCAGCAGCCAAGGGACTTCTTTTTGGAGCACAGATACGCAGTATTTT. Translated: CASSQGTSFWSTDTQYF.

V and J are TRBV18 and TRBJ1-1; 7 bases fit TRBD1. The CDR3 runs 15 residues. Germline V CDR1 and CDR2: KGHSH, LQKENI. Unmatched junction bases numbered 6, after V lost 3 bases and J lost 2 bases. CDR3 residues: CASSPSGTANTEAFF. The CDR3 DNA reads TGTGCCAGCTCACCTTCGGGGACAGCTAACACTGAAGCTTTCTTT.